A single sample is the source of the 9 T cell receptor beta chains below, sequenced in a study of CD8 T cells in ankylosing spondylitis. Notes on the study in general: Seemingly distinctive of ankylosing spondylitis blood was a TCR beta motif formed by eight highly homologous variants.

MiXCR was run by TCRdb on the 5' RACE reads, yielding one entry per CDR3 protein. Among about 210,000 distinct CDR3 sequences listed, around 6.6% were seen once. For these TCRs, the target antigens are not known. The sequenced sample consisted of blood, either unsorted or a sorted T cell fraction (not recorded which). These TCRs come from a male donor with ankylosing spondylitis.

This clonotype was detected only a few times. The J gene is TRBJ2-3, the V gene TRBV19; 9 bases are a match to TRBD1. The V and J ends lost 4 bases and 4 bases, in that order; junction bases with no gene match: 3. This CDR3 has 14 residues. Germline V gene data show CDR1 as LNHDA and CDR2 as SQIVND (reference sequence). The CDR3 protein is CASSTRDRADTQYF. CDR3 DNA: TGTGCCAGTAGTACCAGGGACAGGGCAGATACGCAGTATTTT.

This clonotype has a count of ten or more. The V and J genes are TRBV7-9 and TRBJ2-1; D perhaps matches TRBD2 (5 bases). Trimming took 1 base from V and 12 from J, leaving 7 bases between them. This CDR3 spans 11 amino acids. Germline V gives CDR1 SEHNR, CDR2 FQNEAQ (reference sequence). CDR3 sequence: CASSLGGGQFF. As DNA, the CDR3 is TGTGCCAGCAGCTTAGGCGGAGGGCAGTTCTTC.

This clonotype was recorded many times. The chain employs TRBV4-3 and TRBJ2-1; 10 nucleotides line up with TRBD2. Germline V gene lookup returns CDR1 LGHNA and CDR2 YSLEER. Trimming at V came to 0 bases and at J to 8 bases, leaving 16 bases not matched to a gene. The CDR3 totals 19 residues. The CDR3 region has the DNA TGCGCCAGCAGCCAAGACGACCGACTAGCGGGTTCGGCGAGGGATGAGCAGTTCTTC. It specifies CASSQDDRLAGSARDEQFF.

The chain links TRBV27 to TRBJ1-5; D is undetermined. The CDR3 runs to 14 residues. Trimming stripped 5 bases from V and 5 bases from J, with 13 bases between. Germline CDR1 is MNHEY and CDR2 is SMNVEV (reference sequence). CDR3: CASSPLRGDQPQHF. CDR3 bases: TGTGCCAGCAGTCCCTTAAGAGGTGATCAGCCCCAGCATTTT.

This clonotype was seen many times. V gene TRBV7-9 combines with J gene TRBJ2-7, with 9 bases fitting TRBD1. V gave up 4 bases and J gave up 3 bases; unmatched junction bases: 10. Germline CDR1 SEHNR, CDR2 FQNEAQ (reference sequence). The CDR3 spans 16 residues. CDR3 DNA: TGTGCCAGCAGCTCCGGACAGGGGAGGAGGTTCTACGAGCAGTACTTC. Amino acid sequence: CASSSGQGRRFYEQYF.

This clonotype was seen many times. The DNA for the CDR3 is TGCAGTGCTAGAGATCTGGCTAGCGTGTACCAAGAGACCCAGTACTTC. Its translation is CSARDLASVYQETQYF. The rearrangement links TRBV20-1 to TRBJ2-5; TRBD2 might be the D (6 bases). Trimming took off 0 bases at V and 0 bases at J, with 14 bases between the two ends. This CDR3 spans 16 amino acids. From germline, CDR1 is DFQATT and CDR2 SNEGSKA (reference sequence).

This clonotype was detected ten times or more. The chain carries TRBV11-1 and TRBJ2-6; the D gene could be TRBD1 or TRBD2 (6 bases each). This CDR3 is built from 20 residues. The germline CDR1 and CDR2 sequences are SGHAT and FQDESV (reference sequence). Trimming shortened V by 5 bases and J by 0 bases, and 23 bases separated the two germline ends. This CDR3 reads CASSEGGPFTSLSGANVLTF. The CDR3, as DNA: TGTGCCAGCAGCGAGGGGGGCCCGTTTACATCGCTCTCTGGGGCCAACGTCCTGACTTTC.

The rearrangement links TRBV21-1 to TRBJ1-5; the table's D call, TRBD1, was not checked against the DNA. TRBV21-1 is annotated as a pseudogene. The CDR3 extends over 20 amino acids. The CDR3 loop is CASSKVDADTLVNSNQPQHF. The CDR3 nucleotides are TGTGCCAGCAGCAAAGTTGACGCGGACACTCTCGTGAATAGCAATCAGCCCCAGCATTTT.

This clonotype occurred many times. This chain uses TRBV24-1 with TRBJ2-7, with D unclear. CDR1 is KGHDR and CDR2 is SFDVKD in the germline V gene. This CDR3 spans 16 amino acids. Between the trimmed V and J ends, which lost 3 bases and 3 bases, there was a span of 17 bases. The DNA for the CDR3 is TGTGCCACCAGTGATCTTCCGGGCCTAGGATACTACGAGCAGTACTTC. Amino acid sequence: CATSDLPGLGYYEQYF.